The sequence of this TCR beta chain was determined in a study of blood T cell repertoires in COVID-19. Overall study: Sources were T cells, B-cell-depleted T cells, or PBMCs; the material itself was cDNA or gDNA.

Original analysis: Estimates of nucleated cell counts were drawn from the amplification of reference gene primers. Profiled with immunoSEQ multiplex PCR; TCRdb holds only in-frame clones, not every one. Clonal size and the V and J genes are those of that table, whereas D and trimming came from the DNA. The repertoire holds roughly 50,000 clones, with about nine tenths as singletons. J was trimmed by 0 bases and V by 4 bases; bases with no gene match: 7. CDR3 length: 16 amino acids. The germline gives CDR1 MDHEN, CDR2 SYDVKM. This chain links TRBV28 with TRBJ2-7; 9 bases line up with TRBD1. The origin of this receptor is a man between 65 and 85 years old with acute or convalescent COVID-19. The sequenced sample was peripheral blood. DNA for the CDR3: TGTGCCAGCAGTTCGTGGGGGACAGGGAGCTCCTACGAGCAGTACTTC. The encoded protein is CASSSWGTGSSYEQYF.